A single sample gave rise to the 10 T cell receptor beta chains below, sequenced in a study of T-cell memory formation after mild COVID-19. TCRdb re-called the 5' RACE reads through MiXCR, storing one row per CDR3 protein. Among around 250,000 distinct CDR3 sequences listed, 15% to 20% were seen once. Material for sequencing was PBMCs or a T cell subset sorted from them (not recorded which). These receptors all stem from a man between 18 and 29 years old who had mild COVID-19 (a few samples of this study predate the infection). Cell type and time point are not known.

The chain employs TRBV9 and TRBJ2-7; 8 bases map to TRBD1. This CDR3 spans 13 amino acids. Looked up from germline, CDR1 is SGDLS and CDR2 is YYNGEE. The J segment lost 10 bases and the V segment lost 0 bases, leaving 6 bases of the junction unmatched. The CDR3 is CASSVDPGGHQYV. The CDR3 coding sequence is TGTGCCAGCAGCGTAGATCCAGGGGGCCACCAGTACGTC.

This clonotype occurred a few times. CDR3 loop: CSATREANYGYTF. The CDR3 coding sequence is TGCAGTGCTACACGAGAAGCTAACTATGGCTACACCTTC. J is TRBJ1-2 and V is TRBV20-1; D is undetermined. The CDR3 loop spans 13 amino acids. The V and J ends lost 4 bases and 0 bases respectively, with 9 bases between them. The V gene's germline CDR1 is DFQATT and CDR2 SNEGSKA (reference sequence).

V is TRBV4-1 and J is TRBJ2-1; perhaps TRBD2 as D (6 bases). Germline CDR1 MGHRA, CDR2 YSYEKL. This CDR3 is 15 amino acids long. Trimming left V 1 base short and J 7 bases short, with 14 bases between. CDR3 bases: TGCGCCAGCAGCCAAGGGCGGCAGGGAGGAAATGAGCAGTTCTTC. Translating gives CASSQGRQGGNEQFF.

The rearrangement links TRBV29-1 to TRBJ1-4, with 9 nucleotides matching TRBD1. Trimming removed 7 bases from V and 7 bases from J; junction bases left unmatched: 7. The germline CDR1 and CDR2 sequences are SQVTM and ANQGSEA. The CDR3 covers 13 residues. CDR3 sequence: CSAKPGQGEKLFF. The CDR3 nucleotides read TGCAGCGCCAAACCGGGACAGGGTGAAAAACTGTTTTTT. Full variable domain (remainder filled in from reference TRBV29-1 and TRBJ1-4): SAVISQKPSRDICQRGTSLTIQCQVDSQVTMMFWYRQQPGQSLTLIATANQGSEATYESGFVIDKFPISRPNLTFSTLTVSNMSPEDSSIYLCSAKPGQGEKLFFGSGTQLSVL.

This clonotype was observed at least ten times. The genes are TRBV7-6 and TRBJ2-5; either TRBD1 or TRBD2 may supply D (5 bases each). CDR3 length equals 15 residues. Between the trimmed V and J ends, which lost 1 base and 4 bases, there was a span of 13 bases. The germline V gene has CDR1 SGHVS and CDR2 FNYEAQ. The CDR3 coding sequence is TGTGCCAGCAGCTTAGTTCAGGGACGAGGAGAGACCCAGTACTTC. This codes for CASSLVQGRGETQYF.

This clonotype was counted only a few times. The chain has TRBV10-3 and TRBJ2-7, with a possible D match to TRBD2 (5 bases). This CDR3 contains 13 residues. From germline, CDR1 is ENHRY and CDR2 SYGVKD. Trimming cost V 11 bases and J 1 base, with 15 bases left between them. CDR3: CASRGGESYEQYV. The CDR3 coding sequence is TGTGCCTCCCGCGGTGGGGAGTCCTACGAGCAGTACGTC.

The rearrangement joins TRBV5-1 to TRBJ2-3; D is perhaps TRBD2 (6 bases). The CDR3 contains 17 residues. CDR1 is SGHRS and CDR2 is YFSETQ in the germline V gene. Trimming took 3 bases from V and 0 from J, leaving 17 bases between them. The CDR3 nucleotides are TGCGCCAGCAGCTCCAACGAGCCCGGGACTAGCACAGATACGCAGTATTTT. Amino acid sequence: CASSSNEPGTSTDTQYF.

The rearrangement uses TRBV6-2 or TRBV6-3 and TRBJ2-3; 7 bases match TRBD1. This CDR3 has 16 residues. The trim removed 2 bases at V and 0 bases at J, leaving 5 bases unmatched. CDR1 is MNHEY, CDR2 SVGEGT, per germline. Here the CDR3 DNA reads TGTGCCAGCAGTTACCTCCGACAGGGAAGCACAGATACGCAGTATTTT. It yields the protein CASSYLRQGSTDTQYF.

This clonotype was picked up a small number of times. The chain uses TRBV6-1 and TRBJ2-3; TRBD1 agrees at 11 bases. J lost 3 bases, V lost 6 bases, and 8 bases had no gene match. CDR3 length: 16 amino acids. Looked up from germline, CDR1 is MNHNS and CDR2 is SASEGT. The CDR3 sequence: CASSKWGDRGTDTQYF. In DNA, the CDR3 is TGTGCCAGCAGCAAATGGGGGGACAGGGGGACAGATACGCAGTATTTT.

This clonotype was detected a few times. CDR3 loop: CRTSGSSDTQYF. CDR3 DNA sequence: TGCAGGACTAGCGGGTCCTCAGATACGCAGTATTTT. The rearrangement links TRBV20-1 to TRBJ2-3, with TRBD2 matching 10 bases. CDR1 DFQATT and CDR2 SNEGSKA come from the germline V gene (reference sequence). The CDR3 has 12 amino acids.